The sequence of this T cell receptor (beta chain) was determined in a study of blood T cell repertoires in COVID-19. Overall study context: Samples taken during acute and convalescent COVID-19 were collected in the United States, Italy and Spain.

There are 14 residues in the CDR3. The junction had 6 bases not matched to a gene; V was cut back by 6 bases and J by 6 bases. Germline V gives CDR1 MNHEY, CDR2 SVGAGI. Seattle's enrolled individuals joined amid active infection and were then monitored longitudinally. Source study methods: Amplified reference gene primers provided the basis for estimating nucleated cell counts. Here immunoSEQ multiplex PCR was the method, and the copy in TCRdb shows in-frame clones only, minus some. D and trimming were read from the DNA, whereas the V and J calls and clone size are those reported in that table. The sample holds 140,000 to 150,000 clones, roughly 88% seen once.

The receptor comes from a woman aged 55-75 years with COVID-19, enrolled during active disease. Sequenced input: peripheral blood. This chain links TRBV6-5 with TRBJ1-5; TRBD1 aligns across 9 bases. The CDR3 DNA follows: TGTGCCAGCAGGATGACAGGGGGTTCTCAGCCCCAGCATTTT. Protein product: CASRMTGGSQPQHF.